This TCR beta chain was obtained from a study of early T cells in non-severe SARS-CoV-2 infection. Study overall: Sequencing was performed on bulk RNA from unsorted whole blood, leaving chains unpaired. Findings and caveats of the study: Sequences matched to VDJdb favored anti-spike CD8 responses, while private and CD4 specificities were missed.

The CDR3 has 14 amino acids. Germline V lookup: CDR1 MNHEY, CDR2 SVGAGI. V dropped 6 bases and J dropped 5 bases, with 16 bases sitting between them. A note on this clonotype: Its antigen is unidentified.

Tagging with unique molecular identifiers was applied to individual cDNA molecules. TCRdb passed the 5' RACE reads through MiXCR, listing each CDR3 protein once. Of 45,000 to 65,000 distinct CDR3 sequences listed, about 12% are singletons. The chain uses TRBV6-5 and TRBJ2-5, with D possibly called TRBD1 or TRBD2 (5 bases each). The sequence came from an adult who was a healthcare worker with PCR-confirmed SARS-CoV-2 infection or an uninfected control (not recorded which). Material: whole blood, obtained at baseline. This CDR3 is CASSLLGDVETQYF. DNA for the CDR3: TGTGCCAGCAGCCTATTAGGGGACGTGGAGACCCAGTACTTC.